The present T cell receptor beta chain was sequenced within a study of patients and donors after allogeneic stem cell transplantation. Germline CDR1 reads MGHRA; CDR2 reads YSYEKL. Deletions cut 2 bases from V and 0 bases from J, with 13 bases between. The CDR3 contains 16 residues. TCRdb reprocessed the RT-PCR reads via MiXCR and lists one record per CDR3 protein. Among roughly 940,000 distinct CDR3 sequences listed, roughly 18% were seen once. Sequencing used blood, either unsorted or a sorted T cell fraction (not recorded which). This TCR derives from a human donor who was either an allogeneic HSCT recipient or a stem cell or donor lymphocyte infusion donor (not recorded which). It is not recorded whose cells these are; they may come from a transplant donor. The rearrangement links TRBV4-1 to TRBJ1-2; D is ambiguous. Here the CDR3 DNA reads TGCGCCAGCAGCCAACTGGCAACCCGGACTAACTATGGCTACACCTTC. Translating it yields CASSQLATRTNYGYTF.